This T cell receptor (beta chain) was retrieved from a study of CD8 T cells in Susac syndrome. Random hexamers served to reverse transcribe about 0.45 to 1 ug RNA. The authors amplified TCR beta CDR3 across 54 Vbeta and 13 Jbeta using immunoSEQ multiplex PCR. Via MiXCR, TCRdb re-called the immunoSEQ multiplex PCR reads, giving one row per CDR3 protein. This table holds some 220,000 distinct CDR3 sequences, approximately 95% found once. TCR beta from blood CD8+ and CD4+ T cells was sequenced. The CDR3 contains 11 residues. V lost 2 bases and J 9 bases, leaving 5 bases between the germline ends. The material sequenced was CD4+ T cells from PBMCs. V usage is TRBV12-3 or TRBV12-4 and J usage is TRBJ2-1; no definite D call. The sequence came from a human donor with multiple sclerosis. CDR3 nucleotide sequence: TGTGCCAGCAGTTTATCTCGTGAGCAGTTCTTC. This gives the protein CASSLSREQFF.